The rows below give T cell receptor beta chains drawn from one sample of a study of T cell responses to AZD1222 COVID-19 vaccine. The table came from immunoSEQ multiplex PCR; TCRdb's copy has only in-frame clones and leaves some out. The sample carries about 70,000 clones, about 90% recorded once. This specimen consisted of peripheral blood, obtained 28 days after the second AZD1222 dose. These receptors came from an adult who received the AZD1222 COVID-19 vaccine. Each CDR3 is given with its conserved first and last residue. D genes are given only for firm matches. Clone size appears in some rows only: once, few, many, or a class for an expanded clone.

>-|-|TRBV19|TRBJ1-2
TGTGCCAGTAGTGGTCAGGCTGAGAATGGCTACACCTTC
CASSGQAENGYTF
>-|TRBD1|TRBV6-5|TRBJ1-1
TGTGCCAGCAGTTACGGCGACAGGGGGACTGAAGCTTTCTTT
CASSYGDRGTEAFF
>once|-|TRBV14|TRBJ2-1
TGTGCCAGCAGCCAAGGTCGGGTCCTTGAGCAGTTCTTC
CASSQGRVLEQFF
>-|-|TRBV10-3|TRBJ1-1
TGTGCCATCAGTGGGGGTGTCGGAGAAGCTTTCTTT
CAISGGVGEAFF
>-|-|TRBV7-8|TRBJ1-4
TGTGCCAGCAGCTTAGAGCCCACTAATGAAAAACTGTTTTTT
CASSLEPTNEKLFF
>once|-|TRBV27|TRBJ2-7
TGTGCCAGCAGCCCATGGGACGCTTCCTACGAGCAGTACTTC
CASSPWDASYEQYF
>-|-|TRBV5-5|TRBJ1-3
TGTGCCAGCAAATCAGGGACCTCAGGAAACACCATATATTTT
CASKSGTSGNTIYF
>-|-|TRBV19|TRBJ2-5
TGTGCCAGTAGCCTACCCGAAGAGACCCAGTACTTC
CASSLPEETQYF
>-|TRBD2|TRBV5-1|TRBJ2-1
TGCGCCAGCAGCTGGGGGGATCTAGCGGGAGTACGAAATGAGCAGTTCTTC
CASSWGDLAGVRNEQFF
>-|-|TRBV19|TRBJ1-1
TGTGCCAGTAGGGGGACTGTGAACACTGAAGCTTTCTTT
CASRGTVNTEAFF
>once|TRBD1|TRBV7-8|TRBJ1-1
TGTGCCAGCAGCACTACAGGGGGCACTGAAGCTTTCTTT
CASSTTGGTEAFF
>once|TRBD1|TRBV10-3|TRBJ1-2
TGTGCCACGGAGACAGGGGGATCGGTTACCTTC
CATETGGSVTF
>-|-|TRBV7-3|TRBJ2-6
TGTGCCAGCAGCCCCACGGACGGACCCTCTGGGGCCAACGTCCTGACTTTC
CASSPTDGPSGANVLTF
>-|-|TRBV7-6|TRBJ1-5
TGTGCCAGCAGCTTAATCGAGGAGGCCAATCAGCCCCAGCATTTT
CASSLIEEANQPQHF
>-|-|TRBV9|TRBJ1-2
TGTGCCAGCAGCGTAGAGGCAGGGTCTGGCTACACCTTC
CASSVEAGSGYTF
>-|-|TRBV6-1|TRBJ1-4
TGTGCCAGCAGTGAAATAGAGGGTGAAGAAAAACTGTTTTTT
CASSEIEGEEKLFF
>few|TRBD1|TRBV30|TRBJ1-2
TGTGCCTGCCGGACAGGGAACGGCTACACCTTC
CACRTGNGYTF
>-|TRBD2|TRBV25-1|TRBJ2-5
TGTGCCAGCAGTCCTTTTGGGGGGGGAGAGACCCAGTACTTC
CASSPFGGGETQYF
>-|-|TRBV6-1|TRBJ2-1
TGTGCCAGCAGTGAATCTTGGAACAGGAACCTCAATGAGCAGTTCTTC
CASSESWNRNLNEQFF
>-|-|TRBV19|TRBJ2-5
TGTGCCAGTAGTATTGAAGAGACCCAGTACTTC
CASSIEETQYF
>-|TRBD1|TRBV28|TRBJ1-5
TGTGCCAGCAGTTCCCGACAGGGAAGGGGTCAGCCCCAGCATTTT
CASSSRQGRGQPQHF
>-|-|TRBV29-1|TRBJ1-1
TGCAGCGTTAAACTAGGGGACACTGAAGCTTTCTTT
CSVKLGDTEAFF
>-|TRBD1|TRBV6-6|TRBJ1-1
TGTGCCAGCAGTTACCTGGACAGGGACACTGAAGCTTTCTTT
CASSYLDRDTEAFF
>-|TRBD2|TRBV30|TRBJ2-1
TGTGCCTGGATAACGCCGGCAGGCGGGAGGAGCTCCTACAATGAGCAGTTCTTC
CAWITPAGGRSSYNEQFF
>-|-|TRBV29-1|TRBJ2-7
TGCAGCGTTGAAGAAGTTTCGGCGGGGAGCTCCTACGAGCAGTACTTC
CSVEEVSAGSSYEQYF
>-|-|TRBV18|TRBJ2-1
TGTGCCAGCTCCCCTTTTGAGGGGTCTTACCACCGTTACAATGAGCAGTTCTTC
CASSPFEGSYHRYNEQFF
>-|-|TRBV7-2|TRBJ2-2
TGTGCCAGCAGCTGGGAGGACGCCGGGGAGCTGTTTTTT
CASSWEDAGELFF
>-|TRBD1|TRBV9|TRBJ2-1
TGTGCCAGCAGCGCCCAACAGGGGGCCTGGGGTGAGCAGTTCTTC
CASSAQQGAWGEQFF
>once|-|TRBV19|TRBJ2-7
TGTGCCAGTAGTATCAGGCAGTCTCATTCCTACGAGCAGTACTTC
CASSIRQSHSYEQYF
>-|TRBD1|TRBV5-6|TRBJ1-2
TGTGCCAGCAGTAGACAGGGAGTCTATGGCTACACCTTC
CASSRQGVYGYTF
>-|TRBD2|TRBV7-6|TRBJ2-5
TGTGCCAGCAGCAACCCCTCACTAGCGGGAGGAGGTAAAGGAGAGACCCAGTACTTC
CASSNPSLAGGGKGETQYF